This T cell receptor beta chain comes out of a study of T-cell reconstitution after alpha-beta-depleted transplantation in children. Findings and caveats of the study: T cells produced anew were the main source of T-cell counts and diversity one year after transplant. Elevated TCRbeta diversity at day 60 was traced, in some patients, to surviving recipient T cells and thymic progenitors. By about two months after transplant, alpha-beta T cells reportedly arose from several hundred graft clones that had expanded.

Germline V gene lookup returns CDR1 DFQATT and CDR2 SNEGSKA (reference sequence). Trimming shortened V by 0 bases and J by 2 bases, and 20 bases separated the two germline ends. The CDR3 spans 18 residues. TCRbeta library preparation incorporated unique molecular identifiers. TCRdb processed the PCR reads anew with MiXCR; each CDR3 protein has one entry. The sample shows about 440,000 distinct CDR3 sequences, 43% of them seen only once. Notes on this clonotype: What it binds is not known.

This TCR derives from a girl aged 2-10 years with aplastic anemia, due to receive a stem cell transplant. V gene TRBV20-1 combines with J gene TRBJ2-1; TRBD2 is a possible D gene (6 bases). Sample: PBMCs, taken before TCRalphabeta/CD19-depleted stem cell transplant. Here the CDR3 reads CSARDLNQRVSAYNEQFF. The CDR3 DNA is TGCAGTGCTAGAGATTTGAACCAGCGGGTCAGTGCCTACAATGAGCAGTTCTTC.